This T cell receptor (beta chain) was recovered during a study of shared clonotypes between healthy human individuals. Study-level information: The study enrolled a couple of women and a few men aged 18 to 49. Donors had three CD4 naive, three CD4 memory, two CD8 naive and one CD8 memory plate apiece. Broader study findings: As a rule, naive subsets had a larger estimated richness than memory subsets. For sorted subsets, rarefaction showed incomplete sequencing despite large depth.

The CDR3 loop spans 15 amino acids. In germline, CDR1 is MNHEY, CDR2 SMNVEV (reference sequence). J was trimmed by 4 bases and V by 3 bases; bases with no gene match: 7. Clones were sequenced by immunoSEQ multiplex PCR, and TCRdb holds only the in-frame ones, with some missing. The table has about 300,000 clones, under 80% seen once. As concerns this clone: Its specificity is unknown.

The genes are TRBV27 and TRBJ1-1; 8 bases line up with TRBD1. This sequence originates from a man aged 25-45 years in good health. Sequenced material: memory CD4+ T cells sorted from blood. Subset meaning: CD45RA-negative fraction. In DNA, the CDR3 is TGTGCCAGCAGTTTTGGTCAGGGGGCAGGCACTGAAGCTTTCTTT. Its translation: CASSFGQGAGTEAFF.